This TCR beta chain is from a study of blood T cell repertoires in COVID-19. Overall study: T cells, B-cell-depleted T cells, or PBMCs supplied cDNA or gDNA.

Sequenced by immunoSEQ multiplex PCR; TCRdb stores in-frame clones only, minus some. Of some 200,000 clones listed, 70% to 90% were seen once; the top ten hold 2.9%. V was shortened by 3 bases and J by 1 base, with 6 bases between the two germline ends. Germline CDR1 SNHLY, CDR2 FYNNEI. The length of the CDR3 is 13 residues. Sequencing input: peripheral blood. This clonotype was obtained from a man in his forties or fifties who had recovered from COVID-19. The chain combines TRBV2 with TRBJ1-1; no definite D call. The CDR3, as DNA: TGTGCCAGCAGTGAGGGCCCGAACACTGAAGCTTTCTTT. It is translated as CASSEGPNTEAFF.